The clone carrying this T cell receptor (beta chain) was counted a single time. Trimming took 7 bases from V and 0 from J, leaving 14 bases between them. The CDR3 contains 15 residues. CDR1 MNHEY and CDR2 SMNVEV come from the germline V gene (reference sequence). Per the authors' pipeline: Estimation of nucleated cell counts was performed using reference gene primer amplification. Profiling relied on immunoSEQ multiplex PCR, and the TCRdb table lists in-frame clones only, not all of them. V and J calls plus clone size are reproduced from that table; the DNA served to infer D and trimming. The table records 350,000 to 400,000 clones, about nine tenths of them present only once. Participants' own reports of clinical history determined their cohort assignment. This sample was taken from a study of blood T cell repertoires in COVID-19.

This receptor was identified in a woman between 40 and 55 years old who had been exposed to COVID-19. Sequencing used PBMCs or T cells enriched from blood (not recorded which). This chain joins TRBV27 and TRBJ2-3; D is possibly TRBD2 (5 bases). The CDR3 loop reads CASKRRPTSTDTQYF. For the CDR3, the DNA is TGTGCCAGCAAAAGGAGGCCCACTAGCACAGATACGCAGTATTTT.